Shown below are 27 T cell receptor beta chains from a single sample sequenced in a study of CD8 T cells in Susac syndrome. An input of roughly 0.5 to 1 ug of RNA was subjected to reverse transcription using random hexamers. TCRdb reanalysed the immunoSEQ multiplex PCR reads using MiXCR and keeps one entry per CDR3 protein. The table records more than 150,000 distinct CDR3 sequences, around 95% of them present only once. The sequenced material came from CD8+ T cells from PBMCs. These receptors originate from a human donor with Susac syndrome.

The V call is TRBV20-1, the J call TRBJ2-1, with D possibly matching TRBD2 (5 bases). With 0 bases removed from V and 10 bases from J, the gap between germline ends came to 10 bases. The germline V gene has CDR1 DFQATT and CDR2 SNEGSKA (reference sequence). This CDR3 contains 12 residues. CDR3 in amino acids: CSARDEGEEQFF. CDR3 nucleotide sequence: TGCAGTGCTAGAGATGAGGGAGAAGAGCAGTTCTTC.

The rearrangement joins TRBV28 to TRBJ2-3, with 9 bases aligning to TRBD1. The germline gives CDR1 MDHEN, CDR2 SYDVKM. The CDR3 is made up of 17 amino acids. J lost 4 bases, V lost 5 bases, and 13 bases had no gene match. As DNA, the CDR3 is TGTGCCAGCAGTCCCTCCCCTCTTACAGGGGGCGCAGATACGCAGTATTTT. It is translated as CASSPSPLTGGADTQYF. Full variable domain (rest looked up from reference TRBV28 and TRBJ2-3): DVKVTQSSRYLVKRTGEKVFLECVQDMDHENMFWYRQDPGLGLRLIYFSYDVKMKEKGDIPEGYSVSREKKERFSLILESASTNQTSMYLCASSPSPLTGGADTQYFGPGTRLTVL.

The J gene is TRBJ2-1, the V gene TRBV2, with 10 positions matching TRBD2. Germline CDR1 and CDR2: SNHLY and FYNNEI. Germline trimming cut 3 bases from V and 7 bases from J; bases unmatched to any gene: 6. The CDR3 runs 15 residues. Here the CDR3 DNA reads TGTGCCAGCAGTGATTTACTAGCGGGAATGAATGAGCAGTTCTTC. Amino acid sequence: CASSDLLAGMNEQFF.

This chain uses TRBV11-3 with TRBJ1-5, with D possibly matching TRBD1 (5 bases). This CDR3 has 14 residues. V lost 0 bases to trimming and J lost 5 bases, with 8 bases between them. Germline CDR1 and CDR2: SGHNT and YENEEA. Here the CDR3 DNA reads TGTGCCAGCAGCTTAGAAGGGGCTCATCAGCCCCAGCATTTT. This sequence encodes CASSLEGAHQPQHF.

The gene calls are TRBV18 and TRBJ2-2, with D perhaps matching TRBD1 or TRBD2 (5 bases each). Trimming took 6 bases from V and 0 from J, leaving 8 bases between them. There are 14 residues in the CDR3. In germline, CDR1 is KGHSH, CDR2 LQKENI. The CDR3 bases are TGTGCCAGCTCGGGGACCTCGAACACCGGGGAGCTGTTTTTT. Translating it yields CASSGTSNTGELFF.

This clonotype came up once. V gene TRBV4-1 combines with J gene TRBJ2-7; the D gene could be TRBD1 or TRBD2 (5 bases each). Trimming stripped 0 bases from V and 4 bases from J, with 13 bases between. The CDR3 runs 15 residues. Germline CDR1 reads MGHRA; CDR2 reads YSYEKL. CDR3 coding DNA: TGCGCCAGCAGCCAAGACCCGGGGCTAATGTACGAGCAGTACTTC. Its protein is CASSQDPGLMYEQYF.

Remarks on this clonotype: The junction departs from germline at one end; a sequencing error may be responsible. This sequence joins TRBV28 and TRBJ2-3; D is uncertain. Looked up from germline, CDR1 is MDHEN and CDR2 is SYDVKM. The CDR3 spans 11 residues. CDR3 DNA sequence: TGTGCCAGCAGTTTAACAGAAACGCAGTATTTT. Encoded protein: CASSLTETQYF.

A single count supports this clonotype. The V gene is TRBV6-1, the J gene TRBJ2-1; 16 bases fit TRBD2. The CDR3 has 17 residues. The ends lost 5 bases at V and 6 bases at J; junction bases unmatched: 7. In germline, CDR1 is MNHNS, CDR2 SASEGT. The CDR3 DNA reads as TGTGCCAGCAGTAAGGGACTAGCGGGGGGGCCTCCCAATGAGCAGTTCTTC. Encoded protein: CASSKGLAGGPPNEQFF.

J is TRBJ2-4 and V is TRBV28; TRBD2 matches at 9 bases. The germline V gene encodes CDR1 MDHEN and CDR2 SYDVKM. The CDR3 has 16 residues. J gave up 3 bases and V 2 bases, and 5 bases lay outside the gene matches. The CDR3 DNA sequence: TGTGCCAGCAGTTTAGGGCTAGCGGGAAACAAAAACATTCAGTACTTC. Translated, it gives CASSLGLAGNKNIQYF.

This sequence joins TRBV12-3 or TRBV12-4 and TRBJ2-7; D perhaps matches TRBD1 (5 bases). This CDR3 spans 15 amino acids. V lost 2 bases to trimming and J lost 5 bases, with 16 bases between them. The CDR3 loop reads CASSLYTTDPNEQYF. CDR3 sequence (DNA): TGTGCCAGCAGTTTATACACGACAGACCCTAACGAGCAGTACTTC.

The CDR3 DNA reads as TGCGCCAGCAGCCCCTCAGGAACTCTAAGCAATCAGCCCCAGCATTTT. This encodes CASSPSGTLSNQPQHF. V usage is TRBV4-1 and J usage is TRBJ1-5; D uncertain. CDR1 is MGHRA and CDR2 is YSYEKL in the germline V gene. The CDR3 contains 16 residues. Trimming pared 4 bases from V and 1 base from J, leaving 14 bases between.

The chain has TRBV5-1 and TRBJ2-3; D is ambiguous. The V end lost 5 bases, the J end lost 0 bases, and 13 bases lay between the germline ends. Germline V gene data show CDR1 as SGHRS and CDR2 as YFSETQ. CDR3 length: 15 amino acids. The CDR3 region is CASRSFAASTDTQYF. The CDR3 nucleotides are TGCGCCAGCAGGTCCTTTGCCGCTAGCACAGATACGCAGTATTTT.

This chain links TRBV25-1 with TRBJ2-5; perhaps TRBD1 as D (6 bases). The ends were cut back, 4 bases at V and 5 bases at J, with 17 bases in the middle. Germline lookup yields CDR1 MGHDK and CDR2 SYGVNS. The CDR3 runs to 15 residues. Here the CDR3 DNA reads TGTGCCAGCAGTGGACGAACAGGGCTGTTCGAGACCCAGTACTTC. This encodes CASSGRTGLFETQYF.

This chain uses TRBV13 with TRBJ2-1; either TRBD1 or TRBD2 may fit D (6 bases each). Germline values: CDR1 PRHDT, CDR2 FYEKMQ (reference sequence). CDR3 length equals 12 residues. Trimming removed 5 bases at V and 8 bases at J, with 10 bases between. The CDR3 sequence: CASSARGDEQFF. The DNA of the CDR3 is TGTGCCAGCAGCGCTAGGGGGGATGAGCAGTTCTTC.

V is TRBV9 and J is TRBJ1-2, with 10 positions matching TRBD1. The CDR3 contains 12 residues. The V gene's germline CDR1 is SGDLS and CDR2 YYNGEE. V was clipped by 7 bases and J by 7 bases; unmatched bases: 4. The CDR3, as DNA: TGTGCCAGCCACGGGACAGGGGTTGGCTACACCTTC. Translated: CASHGTGVGYTF. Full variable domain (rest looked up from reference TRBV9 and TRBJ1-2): DSGVTQTPKHLITATGQRVTLRCSPRSGDLSVYWYQQSLDQGLQFLIQYYNGEERAKGNILERFSAQQFPDLHSELNLSSLELGDSALYFCASHGTGVGYTFGSGTRLTVV.

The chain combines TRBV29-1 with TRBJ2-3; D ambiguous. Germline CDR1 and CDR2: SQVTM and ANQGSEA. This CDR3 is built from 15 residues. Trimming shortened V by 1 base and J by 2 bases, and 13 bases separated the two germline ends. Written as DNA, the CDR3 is TGCAGCGTTGAAGGTGGCAGTCTCGACACAGATACGCAGTATTTT. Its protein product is CSVEGGSLDTDTQYF.

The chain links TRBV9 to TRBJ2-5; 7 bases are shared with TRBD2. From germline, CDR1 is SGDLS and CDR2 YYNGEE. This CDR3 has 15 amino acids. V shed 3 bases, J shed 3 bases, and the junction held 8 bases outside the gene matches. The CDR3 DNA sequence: TGTGCCAGCAGCGCCTCCGGGACTATAAAAGAGACCCAGTACTTC. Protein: CASSASGTIKETQYF.

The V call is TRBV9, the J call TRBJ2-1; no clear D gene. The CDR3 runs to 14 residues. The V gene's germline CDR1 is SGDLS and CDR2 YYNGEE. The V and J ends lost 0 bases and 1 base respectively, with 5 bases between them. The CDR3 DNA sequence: TGTGCCAGCAGCGTAGATCTTTCCTACAATGAGCAGTTCTTC. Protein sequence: CASSVDLSYNEQFF.

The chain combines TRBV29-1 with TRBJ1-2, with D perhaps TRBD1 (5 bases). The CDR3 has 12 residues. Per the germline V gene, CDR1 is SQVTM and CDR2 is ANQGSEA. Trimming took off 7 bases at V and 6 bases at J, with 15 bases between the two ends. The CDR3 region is CSARALTDGYTF. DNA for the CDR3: TGCAGCGCGAGGGCGTTGACAGATGGCTACACCTTC.

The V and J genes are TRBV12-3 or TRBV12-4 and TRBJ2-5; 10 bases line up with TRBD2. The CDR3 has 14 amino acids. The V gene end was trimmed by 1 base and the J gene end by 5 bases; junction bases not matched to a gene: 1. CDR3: CASSLGTSGETQYF. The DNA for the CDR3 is TGTGCCAGCAGTTTAGGGACTAGCGGCGAGACCCAGTACTTC.

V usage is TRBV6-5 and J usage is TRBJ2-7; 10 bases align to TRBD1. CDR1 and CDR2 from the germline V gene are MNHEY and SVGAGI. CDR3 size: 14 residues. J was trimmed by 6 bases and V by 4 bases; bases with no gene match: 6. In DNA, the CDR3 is TGTGCCAGCAGTTCCGGGACAGGGGAAAGCGAGCAGTACTTC. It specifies CASSSGTGESEQYF.

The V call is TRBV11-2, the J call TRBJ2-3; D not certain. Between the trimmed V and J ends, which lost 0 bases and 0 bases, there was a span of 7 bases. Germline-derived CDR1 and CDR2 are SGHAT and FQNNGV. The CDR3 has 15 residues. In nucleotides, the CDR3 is TGTGCCAGCAGCTTAGATCTTTGGAGCACAGATACGCAGTATTTT. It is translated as CASSLDLWSTDTQYF.

The CDR3: CASRDQVSSFNEQFF. Written as DNA, the CDR3 is TGTGCCAGCAGAGACCAAGTGTCAAGCTTCAATGAGCAGTTCTTC. The V and J genes are TRBV2 and TRBJ2-1; no definite D call. This CDR3 has 15 residues. Trimming cost V 6 bases and J 6 bases, with 18 bases left between them. Germline V gives CDR1 SNHLY, CDR2 FYNNEI.

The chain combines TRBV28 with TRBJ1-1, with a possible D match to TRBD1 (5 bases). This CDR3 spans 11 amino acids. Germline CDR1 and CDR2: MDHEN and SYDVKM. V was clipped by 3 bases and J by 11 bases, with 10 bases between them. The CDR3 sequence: CASSFPKGAFF. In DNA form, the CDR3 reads TGTGCCAGCAGTTTCCCGAAGGGGGCTTTCTTT.

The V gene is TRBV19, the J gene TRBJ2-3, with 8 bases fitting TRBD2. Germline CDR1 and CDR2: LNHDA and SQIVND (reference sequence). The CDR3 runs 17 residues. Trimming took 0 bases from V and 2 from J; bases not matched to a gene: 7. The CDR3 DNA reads TGTGCCAGTAGTATAGATGGGAGTAGCGGGGTCACAGATACGCAGTATTTT. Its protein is CASSIDGSSGVTDTQYF.

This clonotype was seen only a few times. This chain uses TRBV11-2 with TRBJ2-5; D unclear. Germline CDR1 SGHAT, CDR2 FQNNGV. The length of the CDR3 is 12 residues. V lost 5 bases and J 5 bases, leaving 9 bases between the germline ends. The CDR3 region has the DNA TGTGCCAGCAGCCTGACGGAGGAGACCCAGTACTTC. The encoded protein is CASSLTEETQYF. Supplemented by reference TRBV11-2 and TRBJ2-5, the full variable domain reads EAGVAQSPRYKIIEKRQSVAFWCNPISGHATLYWYQQILGQGPKLLIQFQNNGVVDDSQLPKDRFSAERLKGVDSTLKIQPAKLEDSAVYLCASSLTEETQYFGPGTRLLVL.

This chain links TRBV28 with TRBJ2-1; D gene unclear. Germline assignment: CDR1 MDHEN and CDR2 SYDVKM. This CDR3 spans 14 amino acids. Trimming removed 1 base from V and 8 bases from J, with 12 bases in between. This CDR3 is CASSLLEVRHEQFF. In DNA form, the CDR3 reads TGTGCCAGCAGTTTATTAGAGGTGCGCCATGAGCAGTTCTTC.